This is a list of T cell receptor beta chains from one sample in a study of blood T cell repertoires in COVID-19. Some clones are missing from TCRdb's copy, which holds only in-frame ones; the method was immunoSEQ multiplex PCR. The sample contains around 69,000 clones, about 88% of which appear only once. Material for sequencing was peripheral blood. Source of these receptors: a woman in her fifties or sixties with active COVID-19. Both conserved end residues are part of each CDR3. D genes are given only for firm matches. Rows give clone size only sometimes, using once, few, many, or a class for an expanded clone.

d_call: TRBD2
clone_size: -
v_call: TRBV6-6
j_call: TRBJ2-3
cdr3_aa: CASSYQTSGTNTQYF
cdr3_nt: TGTGCCAGCAGTTACCAGACTAGCGGGACAAATACGCAGTATTTT

d_call: TRBD2
clone_size: -
v_call: TRBV5-1
j_call: TRBJ2-3
cdr3_aa: CASSWPLAASTDTQYF
cdr3_nt: TGCGCCAGCAGCTGGCCCCTAGCGGCAAGCACAGATACGCAGTATTTT

d_call: TRBD2
clone_size: -
v_call: TRBV14
j_call: TRBJ2-5
cdr3_aa: CASSHLSGRGKETQYF
cdr3_nt: TGTGCCAGCAGCCACCTAAGCGGGAGGGGGAAAGAGACCCAGTACTTC

d_call: -
clone_size: few
v_call: TRBV5-8
j_call: TRBJ2-1
cdr3_aa: CASSFETSSSYNEQFF
cdr3_nt: TGTGCCAGCAGCTTTGAGACATCGAGCTCCTACAATGAGCAGTTCTTC

d_call: -
clone_size: -
v_call: TRBV4-1
j_call: TRBJ2-7
cdr3_aa: CASSQDLGGIYEQYF
cdr3_nt: TGCGCCAGCAGCCAAGATCTCGGAGGGATCTACGAGCAGTACTTC

d_call: -
clone_size: -
v_call: TRBV2
j_call: TRBJ2-3
cdr3_aa: CASSEAPMRGIDTQYF
cdr3_nt: TGTGCCAGCAGTGAAGCACCTATGCGAGGTATAGATACGCAGTATTTT

d_call: TRBD2
clone_size: -
v_call: TRBV12-3/TRBV12-4
j_call: TRBJ2-7
cdr3_aa: CAKSSGRSYEQYF
cdr3_nt: TGTGCCAAGTCTAGCGGGAGGAGTTACGAGCAGTACTTC

d_call: TRBD1
clone_size: -
v_call: TRBV20-1
j_call: TRBJ2-1
cdr3_aa: CSASHTGVLFF
cdr3_nt: TGCAGTGCTAGTCATACAGGGGTGCTGTTCTTC

d_call: -
clone_size: -
v_call: TRBV2
j_call: TRBJ1-4
cdr3_aa: CASGTGRGNEKLFF
cdr3_nt: TGTGCCAGCGGGACGGGGAGGGGTAATGAAAAACTGTTTTTT

d_call: -
clone_size: -
v_call: TRBV6-5
j_call: TRBJ1-2
cdr3_aa: CASTRQGLGGYTF
cdr3_nt: TGTGCCAGCACGAGGCAGGGGTTAGGCGGCTACACCTTC

d_call: -
clone_size: -
v_call: TRBV18
j_call: TRBJ1-1
cdr3_aa: CASSPVRGSTEAFF
cdr3_nt: TGTGCCAGCTCACCAGTACGAGGATCAACTGAAGCTTTCTTT

d_call: -
clone_size: -
v_call: TRBV7-9
j_call: TRBJ1-2
cdr3_aa: CASSLGSNNYGYTF
cdr3_nt: TGTGCCAGCAGCTTGGGCAGCAATAACTATGGCTACACCTTC

d_call: TRBD2
clone_size: -
v_call: TRBV27
j_call: TRBJ2-5
cdr3_aa: CASSPLLSGRIAQYF
cdr3_nt: TGTGCCAGCAGCCCCTTATTGAGCGGGAGGATCGCCCAGTACTTC

d_call: TRBD1
clone_size: -
v_call: TRBV10-3
j_call: TRBJ1-2
cdr3_aa: CAISGGTDANYGYTF
cdr3_nt: TGTGCCATCAGTGGGGGGACAGATGCTAACTATGGCTACACCTTC

d_call: TRBD2
clone_size: -
v_call: TRBV29-1
j_call: TRBJ2-1
cdr3_aa: CSVESGRVYEQFF
cdr3_nt: TGCAGCGTTGAGAGCGGGAGGGTTTATGAGCAGTTCTTC

d_call: -
clone_size: -
v_call: TRBV19
j_call: TRBJ2-1
cdr3_aa: CASSRQAESRDEQFF
cdr3_nt: TGTGCCAGTAGTCGCCAGGCCGAATCCAGAGATGAGCAGTTCTTC

d_call: TRBD2
clone_size: -
v_call: TRBV5-1
j_call: TRBJ2-3
cdr3_aa: CASSSDRTSGTTDTQYF
cdr3_nt: TGCGCCAGCAGCTCGGACCGGACTAGCGGGACCACAGATACGCAGTATTTT

d_call: -
clone_size: -
v_call: TRBV6-6
j_call: TRBJ1-1
cdr3_aa: CASSPGTGLNTEAFF
cdr3_nt: TGTGCCAGCAGCCCCGGCACAGGGCTGAACACTGAAGCTTTCTTT

d_call: TRBD2
clone_size: -
v_call: TRBV3-1/TRBV3-2
j_call: TRBJ2-3
cdr3_aa: CASSPRPSGRPDTQYF
cdr3_nt: TGTGCCAGCAGCCCCCGCCCTAGCGGGAGACCAGATACGCAGTATTTT

d_call: -
clone_size: -
v_call: TRBV5-4
j_call: TRBJ1-6
cdr3_aa: CASSSAGGNNNSPLHF
cdr3_nt: TGTGCCAGCAGCTCAGCTGGGGGCAATAATAATTCACCCCTCCACTTT

d_call: TRBD2
clone_size: few
v_call: TRBV7-9
j_call: TRBJ2-3
cdr3_aa: CASSLSSGVGTDTQYF
cdr3_nt: TGTGCCAGCAGCTTATCTAGCGGAGTCGGCACAGATACGCAGTATTTT

d_call: TRBD1
clone_size: once
v_call: TRBV2
j_call: TRBJ1-5
cdr3_aa: CASSEGQGVVGSNQPQHF
cdr3_nt: TGTGCCAGCAGTGAAGGACAGGGAGTAGTAGGAAGCAATCAGCCCCAGCATTTT

d_call: TRBD1
clone_size: -
v_call: TRBV2
j_call: TRBJ2-7
cdr3_aa: CASTDLGEQGSYEQYF
cdr3_nt: TGTGCCAGCACCGATCTGGGAGAACAGGGGTCCTACGAGCAGTACTTC

d_call: -
clone_size: -
v_call: TRBV27
j_call: TRBJ1-2
cdr3_aa: CASSPWSGVDYGYTF
cdr3_nt: TGTGCCAGCAGTCCCTGGTCAGGGGTGGACTATGGCTACACCTTC

d_call: TRBD2
clone_size: -
v_call: TRBV3-1/TRBV3-2
j_call: TRBJ2-1
cdr3_aa: CASSGSGRRNEQFF
cdr3_nt: TGTGCCAGCAGCGGCAGCGGGAGGAGGAATGAGCAGTTCTTC

d_call: TRBD2
clone_size: -
v_call: TRBV27
j_call: TRBJ2-2
cdr3_aa: CASRLAGPTGELFF
cdr3_nt: TGTGCCAGCAGACTAGCGGGACCCACCGGGGAGCTGTTTTTT

d_call: TRBD1
clone_size: -
v_call: TRBV3-1/TRBV3-2
j_call: TRBJ2-7
cdr3_aa: CASSQNRGAPYEQYF
cdr3_nt: TGTGCCAGCAGCCAAAACAGGGGGGCACCCTACGAGCAGTACTTC

d_call: TRBD1
clone_size: -
v_call: TRBV11-2
j_call: TRBJ1-1
cdr3_aa: CASSLRTGDMNTEAFF
cdr3_nt: TGTGCCAGCAGCCTCCGGACAGGGGACATGAACACTGAAGCTTTCTTT

d_call: TRBD2
clone_size: -
v_call: TRBV2
j_call: TRBJ2-2
cdr3_aa: CASSSDLAGDTGELFF
cdr3_nt: TGTGCCAGCAGTTCCGACTTAGCGGGTGACACCGGGGAGCTGTTTTTT

d_call: TRBD2
clone_size: -
v_call: TRBV5-4
j_call: TRBJ2-2
cdr3_aa: CASSRTSGVGTGELFF
cdr3_nt: TGTGCCAGCTCGAGGACTAGCGGGGTAGGAACCGGGGAGCTGTTTTTT

d_call: -
clone_size: once
v_call: TRBV28
j_call: TRBJ1-2
cdr3_aa: CASSFPTGVNYGYTF
cdr3_nt: TGTGCCAGCAGTTTTCCCACAGGAGTTAACTATGGCTACACCTTC

d_call: TRBD2
clone_size: -
v_call: TRBV5-1
j_call: TRBJ2-1
cdr3_aa: CASSLVAGVGYNEQFF
cdr3_nt: TGCGCCAGCAGCTTGGTAGCGGGAGTAGGGTACAATGAGCAGTTCTTC

d_call: -
clone_size: -
v_call: TRBV12-3/TRBV12-4
j_call: TRBJ1-1
cdr3_aa: CASSWAEAQIF
cdr3_nt: TGTGCCAGCAGTTGGGCAGAAGCACAGATTTTT

d_call: TRBD2
clone_size: -
v_call: TRBV7-9
j_call: TRBJ2-3
cdr3_aa: CASSFQGLAGRDTQYF
cdr3_nt: TGTGCCAGCAGTTTTCAGGGACTAGCGGGAAGAGATACGCAGTATTTT

d_call: TRBD2
clone_size: medium-sized
v_call: TRBV7-3
j_call: TRBJ2-1
cdr3_aa: CASSLKLAGRPEQFF
cdr3_nt: TGTGCCAGCAGCTTAAAACTAGCGGGAAGACCCGAGCAGTTCTTC

d_call: -
clone_size: -
v_call: TRBV11-2
j_call: TRBJ2-1
cdr3_aa: CASSFGGDYNEQFF
cdr3_nt: TGTGCCAGCAGCTTTGGAGGGGATTACAATGAGCAGTTCTTC

d_call: -
clone_size: -
v_call: TRBV7-8
j_call: TRBJ1-2
cdr3_aa: CASSLAPADSGYTF
cdr3_nt: TGTGCCAGCAGCTTAGCCCCCGCAGACAGTGGCTACACCTTC

d_call: -
clone_size: -
v_call: TRBV7-9
j_call: TRBJ1-4
cdr3_aa: CASSLALVGHPNEKLFF
cdr3_nt: TGTGCCAGCAGCTTAGCGCTTGTCGGACATCCTAATGAAAAACTGTTTTTT

d_call: TRBD2
clone_size: -
v_call: TRBV7-3
j_call: TRBJ2-1
cdr3_aa: CASSPQTSGIENEQFF
cdr3_nt: TGTGCCAGCAGCCCTCAGACTAGCGGGATTGAGAATGAGCAGTTCTTC

d_call: -
clone_size: -
v_call: TRBV7-3
j_call: TRBJ2-7
cdr3_aa: CASSLGREQYF
cdr3_nt: TGTGCCAGCAGCTTAGGGCGCGAGCAGTACTTC

d_call: TRBD2
clone_size: -
v_call: TRBV7-9
j_call: TRBJ2-7
cdr3_aa: CASSLVGSGSRYEQYF
cdr3_nt: TGTGCCAGCAGCTTAGTTGGTAGCGGGAGCCGCTACGAGCAGTACTTC

d_call: -
clone_size: -
v_call: TRBV9
j_call: TRBJ1-2
cdr3_aa: CASSVDPANYGYTF
cdr3_nt: TGTGCCAGCAGCGTAGATCCAGCTAACTATGGCTACACCTTC

d_call: TRBD1
clone_size: -
v_call: TRBV10-3
j_call: TRBJ1-1
cdr3_aa: CAISETGGANTEAFF
cdr3_nt: TGTGCCATCAGTGAGACAGGGGGAGCGAACACTGAAGCTTTCTTT

d_call: -
clone_size: once
v_call: TRBV4-1
j_call: TRBJ2-3
cdr3_aa: CASSQDELRGPDTQYF
cdr3_nt: TGCGCCAGCAGCCAAGATGAGTTAAGGGGTCCAGATACGCAGTATTTT

d_call: TRBD2
clone_size: -
v_call: TRBV9
j_call: TRBJ2-3
cdr3_aa: CASSVGTSGTDTQYF
cdr3_nt: TGTGCCAGCAGCGTAGGGACTAGCGGGACAGATACGCAGTATTTT

d_call: TRBD1
clone_size: -
v_call: TRBV2
j_call: TRBJ2-7
cdr3_aa: CASNRQGNEQYF
cdr3_nt: TGTGCCAGCAACCGACAGGGGAACGAGCAGTACTTC

d_call: -
clone_size: once
v_call: TRBV27
j_call: TRBJ1-1
cdr3_aa: CASSLAWNTEAFF
cdr3_nt: TGTGCCAGCAGTTTAGCGTGGAACACTGAAGCTTTCTTT

d_call: -
clone_size: once
v_call: TRBV7-9
j_call: TRBJ2-1
cdr3_aa: CASSLANNEQFF
cdr3_nt: TGTGCCAGCAGCTTAGCCAACAATGAGCAGTTCTTC

d_call: TRBD1
clone_size: -
v_call: TRBV10-3
j_call: TRBJ2-7
cdr3_aa: CAISDRTGGDEQYF
cdr3_nt: TGTGCCATCAGTGACCGGACAGGGGGTGACGAGCAGTACTTC

d_call: -
clone_size: -
v_call: TRBV11-3
j_call: TRBJ2-1
cdr3_aa: CASSLALENEQFF
cdr3_nt: TGTGCCAGCAGCTTAGCGTTAGAGAATGAGCAGTTCTTC

d_call: -
clone_size: once
v_call: TRBV30
j_call: TRBJ2-1
cdr3_aa: CAWSLGMLARDEQFF
cdr3_nt: TGTGCCTGGTCGTTAGGAATGCTAGCGCGCGATGAGCAGTTCTTC

d_call: TRBD2
clone_size: -
v_call: TRBV5-1
j_call: TRBJ2-2
cdr3_aa: CASSLETSGPNTGELFF
cdr3_nt: TGCGCCAGCAGCTTGGAGACTAGCGGGCCGAACACCGGGGAGCTGTTTTTT

d_call: -
clone_size: -
v_call: TRBV27
j_call: TRBJ2-7
cdr3_aa: CASSPWDTLGGEQYF
cdr3_nt: TGTGCCAGCAGCCCCTGGGACACGCTAGGGGGCGAGCAGTACTTC